A single sample gave rise to the 16 T cell receptor beta chains below, sequenced in a study of T cells in Graves' hyperthyroidism and ophthalmopathy. Authors of the study amplified TCR beta CDR3 regions from RNA transcripts. TCR CDR3 underwent first-round RT-PCR with the HTBI primer set. In TCRdb, the multiplex PCR reads were re-called with MiXCR into one record per CDR3 protein. The repertoire holds about 420,000 distinct CDR3 sequences, with roughly 13% as singletons. The specimen sequenced was blood. These receptors originate from a woman under 30 with Graves' hyperthyroidism.

This chain connects TRBV4-1 to TRBJ1-5, with D maybe TRBD1 (6 bases). The germline gives CDR1 MGHRA, CDR2 YSYEKL. Between the trimmed V and J ends, which lost 0 bases and 6 bases, there was a span of 12 bases. This CDR3 region has 15 residues. The CDR3 coding sequence is TGCGCCAGCAGCCAAGAAACAGGGCGGGGTCAGCCCCAGCATTTT. It yields the protein CASSQETGRGQPQHF.

The gene calls are TRBV6-6 and TRBJ2-1; D gene ambiguous. The CDR3 loop spans 14 amino acids. Germline V CDR1 and CDR2: MNHNY, SVGAGI (reference sequence). V was trimmed by 0 bases and J by 6 bases, leaving 9 bases between them. Here the CDR3 DNA reads TGTGCCAGCAGTTACTCCCTGGGCGTCAATGAGCAGTTCTTC. This translates into CASSYSLGVNEQFF.

In this sample, this clonotype turned up many times. The rearrangement uses TRBV11-2 and TRBJ2-5, with 8 bases matching TRBD2. V dropped 4 bases and J dropped 0; count of bases not matched to a gene: 7. CDR1 and CDR2 from the germline V gene are SGHAT and FQNNGV. The CDR3 loop spans 16 amino acids. The CDR3, as DNA: TGTGCCAGCAGCTGGGAACTAGCGGCCAACCAAGAGACCCAGTACTTC. Translating gives CASSWELAANQETQYF.

In this sample, this clonotype turned up a few times. The chain combines TRBV6-2 or TRBV6-3 with TRBJ2-7; D unresolved. V was cut by 6 bases and J by 3 bases, with 9 bases left in between. CDR1 is MNHEY and CDR2 is SVGEGT in the germline V gene. This CDR3 is 12 amino acids long. In nucleotides, the CDR3 is TGTGCCAGCAGGAATGATATCTACGAGCAGTACTTC. It codes for CASRNDIYEQYF.

The table lists this clonotype with a few counts. This chain connects TRBV6-1 to TRBJ1-3; D is undetermined. Germline lookup yields CDR1 MNHNS and CDR2 SASEGT. This CDR3 spans 12 amino acids. The V and J ends lost 4 bases and 8 bases respectively, with 9 bases between them. CDR3 DNA: TGTGCCAGCAGTGGTGAGCGCGACACCATATATTTT. Encoded protein: CASSGERDTIYF.

This clonotype was seen only a few times. The J gene is TRBJ2-2, the V gene TRBV7-9, with TRBD2 as a possible D gene (5 bases). Germline assignment: CDR1 SEHNR and CDR2 FQNEAQ (reference sequence). The CDR3 loop spans 15 amino acids. Trimming stripped 6 bases from V and 4 bases from J, with 15 bases between. The CDR3 sequence: CASRSTLAPTGELFF. The CDR3 bases are TGTGCCAGCAGATCCACTCTAGCTCCCACCGGGGAGCTGTTTTTT.

Comments on this clonotype: The junction departs from germline at one end; a sequencing error may be responsible. The genes are TRBV7-9 and TRBJ2-5; 9 bases line up with TRBD1. CDR1 SEHNR and CDR2 FQNEAQ come from the germline V gene (reference sequence). This CDR3 region has 15 residues. Here the CDR3 DNA reads TGTGCCAGCAGCCTAGCCACAGGGGGCGCGGAGACCCAGTACTTC. Translated: CASSLATGGAETQYF.

This clonotype was counted a few times. The genes are TRBV29-1 and TRBJ2-1; 14 bases are a match to TRBD2. Per germline, CDR1 SQVTM and CDR2 ANQGSEA. Trimming took 7 bases from V and 7 from J; bases not matched to a gene: 3. The CDR3 runs to 13 residues. CDR3 DNA sequence: TGCAGCGGCGGGACTAGCGGGAGTAATGAGCAGTTCTTC. Its translation: CSGGTSGSNEQFF.

Regarding this clonotype: A much larger clone lies one base from this, so it may be a read error. This sequence joins TRBV5-1 and TRBJ2-1, with a weak D call TRBD1 (6 bases). Germline V gene lookup returns CDR1 SGHRS and CDR2 YFSETQ. The CDR3 is 15 amino acids. Trimming removed 4 bases at V and 2 bases at J, with 13 bases between. CDR3 amino acids: CASSNPGTTYNEQFF. Written as DNA, the CDR3 is TGCGCCAGCAGCAACCCCGGGACAACCTACAATGAGCAGTTCTTC.

This clonotype turned up a few times. The rearrangement links TRBV12-5 to TRBJ2-1, with D possibly being TRBD1 (6 bases). CDR1 and CDR2 (germline): LGHNT, FRNRAP. This CDR3 is built from 17 residues. V lost 1 base and J lost 7, with 20 bases in between. CDR3 amino acids: CASGLGQLPGARNEQFF. The CDR3 DNA reads as TGTGCTAGTGGTTTGGGACAGCTTCCAGGGGCGCGGAATGAGCAGTTCTTC.

This clonotype was observed many times. This rearrangement joins TRBV4-3 to TRBJ2-5; D uncertain. Deletions cut 3 bases from V and 5 bases from J, with 10 bases between. Per the germline V gene, CDR1 is LGHNA and CDR2 is YSLEER. The CDR3 length is 13 residues. Here the CDR3 DNA reads TGCGCCAGCAGCCAGGGCCGTTGGGAGACCCAGTACTTC. Amino acid sequence: CASSQGRWETQYF.

In its sample, this clonotype was seen many times. The rearrangement uses TRBV4-2 and TRBJ2-7; TRBD2 matches 15 bases. CDR1 is LGHNA and CDR2 is YNFKEQ in the germline V gene. The length of the CDR3 is 18 residues. With 1 base clipped from V and 5 bases from J, the junction kept 9 bases outside the gene matches. The CDR3 DNA is TGTGCCAGCAGCCAAGGCGGGACTAGCGGGAGGCTTAGCGACGAGCAGTACTTC. This codes for CASSQGGTSGRLSDEQYF.

The chain couples TRBV27 to TRBJ2-4; D unresolved. This CDR3 is built from 13 residues. CDR1 MNHEY and CDR2 SMNVEV come from the germline V gene (reference sequence). Trimming took 4 bases from V and 0 from J, leaving 4 bases between them. DNA of the CDR3: TGTGCCAGCAGTTCAGTAGCCAAAAACATTCAGTACTTC. It specifies CASSSVAKNIQYF.

The chain joins TRBV11-2 to TRBJ1-2; 7 bases map to TRBD1. Germline trimming cut 0 bases from V and 2 bases from J; bases unmatched to any gene: 0. The germline CDR1 and CDR2 sequences are SGHAT and FQNNGV. This CDR3 spans 14 amino acids. CDR3 sequence reads: CASSLETGNYGYTF. For the CDR3, the DNA is TGTGCCAGCAGCTTAGAGACAGGGAACTATGGCTACACCTTC.

V is TRBV13 and J is TRBJ2-7, with TRBD1 matching 7 bases. V gave up 0 bases and J gave up 0 bases; unmatched junction bases: 2. The germline V gene has CDR1 PRHDT and CDR2 FYEKMQ (reference sequence). CDR3 length: 15 amino acids. The CDR3 loop is CASSLGTGYSYEQYF. The DNA of the CDR3 is TGTGCCAGCAGCTTAGGGACAGGGTACTCCTACGAGCAGTACTTC.

In this sample, this clonotype turned up many times. The chain links TRBV29-1 to TRBJ1-1; no definite D call. V lost 4 bases and J lost 6, with 6 bases in between. The CDR3 is made up of 10 amino acids. Germline V lookup: CDR1 SQVTM, CDR2 ANQGSEA. This CDR3 is CSVVGAEAFF. The CDR3 DNA sequence: TGCAGCGTTGTAGGTGCTGAAGCTTTCTTT.